The 25 T cell receptor beta chains below were found in one sample sequenced in a study of T cells in Graves' hyperthyroidism and ophthalmopathy. Amplification targeted TCR beta CDR3 regions from RNA transcripts. Using the HTBI primer set, a first-round RT-PCR was run on the TCR CDR3. A single record per CDR3 protein comes from TCRdb applying MiXCR to the multiplex PCR reads. This table has fewer than 750,000 distinct CDR3 sequences, roughly 46% appearing once. The material sequenced was peripheral blood or thyroid tissue (not recorded which). Source of these receptors: a woman aged 18-29 years with Graves' hyperthyroidism.

The V and J genes are TRBV2 and TRBJ2-7, with a tentative D call TRBD1 (6 bases). The CDR3 extends over 15 amino acids. V gave up 1 base and J gave up 0 bases, with 10 bases separating them. Germline CDR1 SNHLY, CDR2 FYNNEI. The CDR3 here is CASSEGDTPSYEQYF. In DNA, the CDR3 is TGTGCCAGCAGTGAAGGGGACACTCCCTCCTACGAGCAGTACTTC.

The chain recombines TRBV29-1 with TRBJ2-1; 9 bases map to TRBD2. The CDR3 covers 13 residues. V was pared by 7 bases and J by 7 bases, with 8 bases of the junction left unmatched. Germline V gene lookup returns CDR1 SQVTM and CDR2 ANQGSEA. CDR3 protein: CSGASGKVNEQFF. The CDR3 coding sequence is TGCAGCGGAGCTAGCGGGAAAGTGAATGAGCAGTTCTTC.

This clonotype appeared many times. The V call is TRBV4-2, the J call TRBJ2-7; the D is unclear. The CDR3 consists of 15 residues. Deletions cut 4 bases from V and 0 bases from J, with 13 bases between. Per germline, CDR1 LGHNA and CDR2 YNFKEQ. DNA for the CDR3: TGTGCCAGCAGCCCGCTGTGGGCTAGCTCCTACGAGCAGTACTTC. Translating gives CASSPLWASSYEQYF.

This clonotype occurred many times. The V and J genes are TRBV7-9 and TRBJ2-5; D tentatively fits TRBD1 or TRBD2 (7 bases each). V was pared by 6 bases and J by 4 bases, with 21 bases between. The CDR3 sequence is 16 residues long. CDR1 is SEHNR, CDR2 FQNEAQ, per germline (reference sequence). Here the CDR3 DNA reads TGTGCCAGCAGACGAATCGCAGGGGGGGTTATAGAGACCCAGTACTTC. Residues: CASRRIAGGVIETQYF.

The V gene is TRBV29-1, the J gene TRBJ2-5, with a weak D call TRBD1 (6 bases). This CDR3 has 11 residues. V gave up 6 bases and J gave up 4 bases, with 9 bases separating them. Germline lookup yields CDR1 SQVTM and CDR2 ANQGSEA. CDR3 sequence (DNA): TGCAGCGTCCGGACAGCAGAGACCCAGTACTTC. Translation: CSVRTAETQYF. The whole variable domain, remainder taken from reference TRBV29-1 and TRBJ2-5, is SAVISQKPSRDICQRGTSLTIQCQVDSQVTMMFWYRQQPGQSLTLIATANQGSEATYESGFVIDKFPISRPNLTFSTLTVSNMSPEDSSIYLCSVRTAETQYFGPGTRLLVL.

This clonotype was detected ten times or more. This chain links TRBV20-1 with TRBJ2-7; maybe TRBD2 (5 bases). Germline V gives CDR1 DFQATT, CDR2 SNEGSKA (reference sequence). This CDR3 spans 17 amino acids. Deletions cut 6 bases from V and 7 bases from J, with 31 bases between. The CDR3 sequence: CSALNELVERNTEEQYF. The CDR3, as DNA: TGCAGTGCCCTAAACGAGTTGGTGGAGCGGAATACGGAGGAGCAGTACTTC.

This clonotype was counted a single time. The V call is TRBV5-1, the J call TRBJ1-4; 7 nucleotides align to TRBD1. The CDR3 is 15 amino acids. Germline lookup yields CDR1 SGHRS and CDR2 YFSETQ. V lost 5 bases, J lost 4 bases, and 8 bases stayed unmatched. The CDR3 DNA follows: TGCGCCAGCAGTTACGACAGGGCGTTTAATGAAAAACTGTTTTTT. This sequence encodes CASSYDRAFNEKLFF.

The rearrangement joins TRBV6-1 to TRBJ2-5, with D maybe TRBD1 (8 bases). The CDR3 is 16 amino acids. V shed 0 bases and J shed 2 bases, with 13 bases lying between them. Germline loops: CDR1 MNHNS, CDR2 SASEGT. The CDR3 coding sequence is TGTGCCAGCAGTGAAGCAACAGGGGGAGGGCAAGAGACCCAGTACTTC. Translation: CASSEATGGGQETQYF.

This clonotype was recorded a few times. The V and J genes are TRBV20-1 and TRBJ2-7, with D hard to call. The CDR3 extends over 13 amino acids. CDR1 is DFQATT, CDR2 SNEGSKA, per germline (reference sequence). Trimming took off 6 bases at V and 0 bases at J, with 12 bases between the two ends. The CDR3 nucleotides are TGCAGTGCCCGGCCACAGAGCTCCTACGAGCAGTACTTC. This gives the protein CSARPQSSYEQYF.

This clonotype appeared a few times. The CDR3 loop is CASSFSGTAYNEQFF. CDR3 coding DNA: TGTGCCAGCAGCTTCTCCGGGACAGCCTACAATGAGCAGTTCTTC. V usage is TRBV7-6 and J usage is TRBJ2-7, with 7 bases aligning to TRBD1. With the DNA end fitting TRBJ2-1 better, the J assignment may be wrong. Germline values: CDR1 SGHVS, CDR2 FNYEAQ. The CDR3 has 15 residues.

This chain connects TRBV19 to TRBJ2-1; D is possibly TRBD2 (5 bases). CDR3 length: 13 amino acids. Trimming left V 9 bases short and J 0 bases short, with 9 bases between. Germline V gene sequence: CDR1 LNHDA, CDR2 SQIVND (reference sequence). The CDR3 is CASGVSSYNEQFF. The CDR3 DNA follows: TGTGCCAGCGGGGTTAGCTCCTACAATGAGCAGTTCTTC.

The chain uses TRBV7-3 and TRBJ1-5; D call uncertain. V was cut by 3 bases and J by 1 base, with 16 bases left in between. The CDR3 length is 17 residues. Germline CDR1 is SGHTA and CDR2 is FQGTGA. The CDR3 reads CASSFSDKGGSNQPQHF. The CDR3 DNA reads as TGTGCCAGCAGCTTTAGCGATAAGGGTGGAAGCAATCAGCCCCAGCATTTT.

This clonotype was observed many times. The rearrangement links TRBV7-8 to TRBJ1-2; tentative D call: TRBD1 (6 bases). The CDR3 spans 13 residues. Trimming removed 0 bases from V and 7 bases from J, with 9 bases in between. Germline V gives CDR1 SGHVS, CDR2 FQNEAQ. The CDR3 nucleotides are TGTGCCAGCAGCTTAGCAGGGGGTTCTGGCTACACCTTC. Protein: CASSLAGGSGYTF.

Concerning this clonotype: Compared with germline, one end of the junction differs, possibly owing to a read error. This chain joins TRBV6-5 and TRBJ2-7, with 7 bases aligning to TRBD2. Germline V gene data show CDR1 as MNHEY and CDR2 as SVGAGI. The CDR3 sequence is 12 residues long. CDR3 loop: CASSGGVGTQNF. The CDR3 DNA sequence: TGTGCCAGCAGTGGGGGGGTGGGAACTCAGAACTTC.

This clonotype was recorded at least ten times. The genes are TRBV9 and TRBJ1-6; a possible D gene is TRBD1 (6 bases). CDR3 length: 15 amino acids. Germline lookup yields CDR1 SGDLS and CDR2 YYNGEE. V lost 4 bases and J lost 10, with 18 bases in between. CDR3 protein: CASSTATGWGSPLHF. The CDR3 DNA sequence: TGTGCCAGCAGCACTGCGACAGGCTGGGGCTCACCCCTCCACTTT.

This clonotype has ten or more counts. The V gene is TRBV20-1, the J gene TRBJ2-7; tentative D call: TRBD1 (5 bases). With 3 bases removed from V and 6 bases from J, the gap between germline ends came to 18 bases. CDR1 is DFQATT and CDR2 is SNEGSKA in the germline V gene (reference sequence). CDR3 size: 14 residues. CDR3 DNA: TGCAGTGCTAGCCCTGGGGCTTATGAATCCGAGCAGTACTTC. Translating gives CSASPGAYESEQYF.

J is TRBJ2-7 and V is TRBV9, with 10 bases lining up with TRBD2. The CDR3 spans 15 residues. Trimming cost V 7 bases and J 7 bases; bases outside gene matches: 14. CDR1 is SGDLS and CDR2 is YYNGEE in the germline V gene. CDR3 protein: CASSPLAGIPKEQYF. In nucleotides, the CDR3 is TGTGCCAGCTCACCACTAGCGGGAATCCCGAAGGAGCAGTACTTC.

This clonotype appeared a few times. The chain carries TRBV5-6 and TRBJ1-2, with no clear D. Germline CDR1 SGHDT, CDR2 YYEEEE. Trimming cost V 4 bases and J 7 bases, with 11 bases left between them. The CDR3 totals 12 residues. Here the CDR3 DNA reads TGTGCCAGCAGCGTAGGAGGGTCTGGCTACACCTTC. Its translation: CASSVGGSGYTF.

In this sample, this clonotype turned up a few times. The J gene is TRBJ1-2, the V gene TRBV7-2, with D unresolved. The CDR3 spans 14 residues. V was clipped by 5 bases and J by 8 bases, with 18 bases between them. Germline V gene sequence: CDR1 SGHTA, CDR2 FQGNSA. Here the CDR3 DNA reads TGTGCCAGCAGCCAAGATTACCGGGAAGGAGGCTACACCTTC. Translating it yields CASSQDYREGGYTF. Variable domain in full (rest from reference TRBV7-2 and TRBJ1-2): GAGVSQSPSNKVTEKGKDVELRCDPISGHTALYWYRQSLGQGLEFLIYFQGNSAPDKSGLPSDRFSAERTGGSVSTLTIQRTQQEDSAVYLCASSQDYREGGYTFGSGTRLTVV.

V usage is TRBV7-6 and J usage is TRBJ2-7; 7 nucleotides match TRBD2. Germline CDR1 SGHVS, CDR2 FNYEAQ. Losses at the gene ends were 2 bases for V and 2 bases for J; bases not matched to a gene: 18. The CDR3 consists of 19 residues. The CDR3 DNA follows: TGTGCCAGCAGCTTAATCTGGCCAAGCAGACTAGCCACCACCTACGAGCAGTACTTC. Amino acid sequence: CASSLIWPSRLATTYEQYF.

The chain joins TRBV29-1 to TRBJ2-7, with TRBD2 as a possible D gene (6 bases). With 7 bases removed from V and 7 bases from J, the gap between germline ends came to 11 bases. The CDR3 contains 10 residues. The germline V gene has CDR1 SQVTM and CDR2 ANQGSEA. The CDR3 nucleotides are TGCAGCGGGAGGGCTAAGGAGCAGTACTTC. It yields the protein CSGRAKEQYF.

This clonotype was seen many times. The chain carries TRBV12-3 or TRBV12-4 and TRBJ2-7, with D uncertain. This CDR3 comprises 13 residues. The V end was cut by 6 bases, the J end by 6 bases, with 15 bases between. DNA for the CDR3: TGTGCCAGCAGGAGGTCGGATTTAGCCGAGCAGTACTTC. Encoded protein: CASRRSDLAEQYF.

This clonotype was found many times. V and J are TRBV29-1 and TRBJ1-1; D is unclear. Germline lookup yields CDR1 SQVTM and CDR2 ANQGSEA. The CDR3 has 11 amino acids. Trimming took off 3 bases at V and 12 bases at J, with 14 bases between the two ends. The chain's CDR3 is CSVEWLGKTFF. The CDR3 coding sequence is TGCAGCGTTGAGTGGCTGGGTAAAACTTTCTTT.

This clonotype turned up a few times. The chain joins TRBV30 to TRBJ1-5, with no clear D. V was shortened by 1 base and J by 9 bases, with 16 bases between the two germline ends. The length of the CDR3 is 14 residues. CDR1 is GTSNPN and CDR2 is SVGIG in the germline V gene (reference sequence). The DNA for the CDR3 is TGTGCCTGGAGTGGGGCGGGGAGCGAGTGGCCCCAGCATTTT. It encodes CAWSGAGSEWPQHF. Drawing the rest from reference TRBV30 and TRBJ1-5, the complete variable domain is SQTIHQWPATLVQPVGSPLSLECTVEGTSNPNLYWYRQAAGRGLQLLFYSVGIGQISSEVPQNLSASRPQDRQFILSSKKLLLSDSGFYLCAWSGAGSEWPQHFGDGTRLSIL.

This clonotype has ten or more counts. V is TRBV11-1 and J is TRBJ2-6; D call uncertain. Germline V CDR1 and CDR2: SGHAT, FQDESV (reference sequence). This CDR3 has 14 residues. V dropped 5 bases and J dropped 2 bases, with 7 bases sitting between them. DNA for the CDR3: TGTGCCAGCAGCGGCCGGGCTGGGGCCAACGTCCTGACTTTC. Translated: CASSGRAGANVLTF.